The rows below give T cell receptor beta chains drawn from one sample of a study of blood T cell repertoires in COVID-19. Repertoires were generated with immunoSEQ multiplex PCR, while TCRdb's copy carries only in-frame clones and drops some. The sample includes hundreds of thousands of clones, about 90% of them seen just once. Sequencing input: peripheral blood. The receptor set was obtained from a man between 18 and 35 years old with COVID-19, enrolled during active disease. The CDR3 runs from the conserved cysteine through the conserved F or W. The D gene is left open where the match is weak.

CDR3aa: CASSTGTGDPYGYTF
CDR3nt: TGTGCCAGCAGTACAGGCACAGGCGACCCATATGGCTACACCTTC
j_gene: TRBJ1-2
v_gene: TRBV7-9
d_gene: -

CDR3aa: CASSAGFGEQYF
CDR3nt: TGCGCCAGCAGTGCAGGGTTCGGCGAGCAGTACTTC
j_gene: TRBJ2-7
v_gene: TRBV10-2
d_gene: -

CDR3aa: CASSVNRASGNTIYF
CDR3nt: TGTGCCAGCAGTGTAAACAGGGCCTCTGGAAACACCATATATTTT
j_gene: TRBJ1-3
v_gene: TRBV27
d_gene: -

CDR3aa: CASSPRGGSASGANVLTF
CDR3nt: TGTGCCAGCTCACCCCGCGGGGGGTCCGCGTCCGGGGCCAACGTCCTGACTTTC
j_gene: TRBJ2-6
v_gene: TRBV18
d_gene: TRBD2

CDR3aa: CASSYGRRGNTGELFF
CDR3nt: TGTGCCAGCAGTTACGGCCGCAGGGGCAACACCGGGGAGCTGTTTTTT
j_gene: TRBJ2-2
v_gene: TRBV6-2/TRBV6-3
d_gene: -

CDR3aa: CASSVRDRTYNEQFF
CDR3nt: TGTGCCAGCAGCGTCCGGGACAGGACCTACAATGAGCAGTTCTTC
j_gene: TRBJ2-1
v_gene: TRBV9
d_gene: TRBD1

CDR3aa: CASSLRDTGELFF
CDR3nt: TGTGCCAGCAGCCTTAGAGACACCGGGGAGCTGTTTTTT
j_gene: TRBJ2-2
v_gene: TRBV5-4
d_gene: -

CDR3aa: CASSETAQIYQPQHF
CDR3nt: TGTGCCAGCAGTGAGACAGCCCAAATTTATCAGCCCCAGCATTTT
j_gene: TRBJ1-5
v_gene: TRBV2
d_gene: -

CDR3aa: CASSLGPRALSGNTIYF
CDR3nt: TGTGCCAGCAGCTTAGGGCCCAGGGCCCTCTCTGGAAACACCATATATTTT
j_gene: TRBJ1-3
v_gene: TRBV7-6
d_gene: -

CDR3aa: CASSQDRFHEQFF
CDR3nt: TGTGCCAGCAGCCAAGACAGGTTCCATGAGCAGTTCTTC
j_gene: TRBJ2-1
v_gene: TRBV3-1/TRBV3-2
d_gene: -

CDR3aa: CASSVGTGSRNEKLFF
CDR3nt: TGTGCCAGCAGCGTGGGAACAGGAAGCCGGAATGAAAAACTGTTTTTT
j_gene: TRBJ1-4
v_gene: TRBV9
d_gene: -